A selection of T cell receptor beta chains follows, all from one sample in a study of long-term antiretroviral therapy in people with HIV. Produced via immunoSEQ multiplex PCR; TCRdb's table is partial and in-frame only. The table has roughly 20,000 clones, 70% to 80% seen once. Sample: unsorted PBMCs, taken 4.1 years after starting antiretroviral therapy. These receptors were taken from a woman aged 40 to 50 with HIV. Both conserved end residues are part of each CDR3. D genes are given only for firm matches. Rows may omit the clone size; those that give it use once, few, many or a size class.

j_call clone_size v_call d_call cdr3_nt cdr3_aa
TRBJ2-7 few TRBV2 - TGTGCCAGCAGCGAGACGGACGAGAGCTCCTACGAGCAGTACTTC CASSETDESSYEQYF
TRBJ1-6 - TRBV5-6 - TGTGCCAGCAGCTTGGGGACTTATAATTCACCCCTCCACTTT CASSLGTYNSPLHF
TRBJ1-2 - TRBV4-2 - TGTGCCAGCAGCCAAGCCGGGACAAAAAAGGAGGGGAGCGGCTACACCTTC CASSQAGTKKEGSGYTF
TRBJ2-7 - TRBV18 - TGTGCCACACATGGGGGCGCGTCCTACGAGCAGTACTTC CATHGGASYEQYF
TRBJ1-2 - TRBV18 TRBD1 TGTGCCAGCTCCCGTGAAACAGGGGGGAACTATGGCTACACCTTC CASSRETGGNYGYTF
TRBJ2-7 - TRBV7-7 TRBD2 TGTGCCAGCAGCCCCGGACTAGCGGGTGAGCAGTACTTC CASSPGLAGEQYF
TRBJ1-6 - TRBV7-9 - TGTGCCAGCAGCTCAGGGTTTTCTTCACCCCTCCACTTT CASSSGFSSPLHF
TRBJ1-4 - TRBV30 - TGTGCCTGGAGTGTTCCCCCGGCGGAAAAACTGTTTTTT CAWSVPPAEKLFF
TRBJ2-7 once TRBV29-1 - TGCAGCGTTGAGGAGAGGGGGTACTATGATTCCTACGAGCAGTACTTC CSVEERGYYDSYEQYF
TRBJ1-1 - TRBV7-2 - TGTGCCAGCAGCTTAGGGGGGGGGAACACTGAAGCTTTCTTT CASSLGGGNTEAFF
TRBJ2-7 - TRBV5-4 TRBD2 TGTGCCAGCAGCCGTAGCGGGAACCTCGGGTACTACGAGCAGTACTTC CASSRSGNLGYYEQYF
TRBJ2-2 few TRBV5-1 TRBD1 TGCGCCAGCAGCCTGGGGAATAAGCCGGGACAGGGAGCCGGGGAGCTGTTTTTT CASSLGNKPGQGAGELFF
TRBJ1-2 - TRBV10-3 TRBD1 TGTGCCATCAGGGGACAGGGTTATGGCTACACCTTC CAIRGQGYGYTF
TRBJ2-1 - TRBV7-8 TRBD1 TGTGCCAGCAGCTTATACGCCGGGACAGTGGTCGGTGAGCAGTTCTTC CASSLYAGTVVGEQFF
TRBJ1-2 - TRBV6-5 - TGTGCCTCCAGGCGGGCAGGGCCTAACTATGGCTACACCTTC CASRRAGPNYGYTF
TRBJ1-5 - TRBV30 TRBD1 TGTGCCTGGAGTGGCCCCCCCGACAGGGGCAATCAGCCCCAGCATTTT CAWSGPPDRGNQPQHF
TRBJ2-3 once TRBV4-3 - TGCGCCAGCAGCCAAGGACAGAGACACACAGATACGCAGTATTTT CASSQGQRHTDTQYF
TRBJ2-5 - TRBV9 - TGTGCCAGCAGCGAGACCGCTGGGGGTGCAGGAGAGACCCAGTACTTC CASSETAGGAGETQYF
TRBJ2-1 - TRBV29-1 TRBD2 TGCAGCGTTGGGGTGGGAGGGGTAGGATGGAATGAGCAGTTCTTC CSVGVGGVGWNEQFF
TRBJ2-4 - TRBV5-4 TRBD1 TGTGCCAGCAGCCCGGGACAGCTTGAAGCCAAAAACATTCAGTACTTC CASSPGQLEAKNIQYF
TRBJ2-5 - TRBV10-3 TRBD2 TGTGCCACGTCTAGCGGAGGTTGGGAGACCCAGTACTTC CATSSGGWETQYF
TRBJ1-1 - TRBV7-9 TRBD1 TGTGCCAGCAGCTTTTATTTAGGGGGCGTCGGGGAAGCTTTCTTT CASSFYLGGVGEAFF
TRBJ1-2 - TRBV19 - TGTGCCAGTAGTCCCTCGAACTTTGCGGTGGATGGCTACACCTTC CASSPSNFAVDGYTF
TRBJ2-5 - TRBV6-6 - TGTGCCAGCAGTAGAGGCGGGACTTCCGAAGAGACCCAGTACTTC CASSRGGTSEETQYF
TRBJ1-1 - TRBV2 TRBD1 TGTGCCAGCCGGACAGGGATGAACACTGAAGCTTTCTTT CASRTGMNTEAFF
TRBJ2-5 - TRBV2 TRBD1 TGTGCCAGCAGTGGGGACAGGGGGCTAGGGGAGACCCAGTACTTC CASSGDRGLGETQYF
TRBJ1-2 - TRBV30 - TGTGCCTGGACCCGGGACTATGGCTACACCTTC CAWTRDYGYTF
TRBJ2-1 - TRBV27 - TGTGCCAGCAGTTTATTAGGGGGGACAGATCGGTTCTTC CASSLLGGTDRFF
TRBJ1-1 - TRBV5-4 TRBD1 TGTGCCAGCAGCTCAGACAGGGCGAGCACTGAAGCTTTCTTT CASSSDRASTEAFF
TRBJ1-2 - TRBV7-8 - TGTGCCAGCAGCCCACGGGCCCAGTTCACTGTACGTGCTAACTATGGCTACACCTTC CASSPRAQFTVRANYGYTF
TRBJ1-2 - TRBV19 TRBD1 TGTGCCAGTAGTCAACAGGGGCGTGGTAGCGGCTACACCTTC CASSQQGRGSGYTF
TRBJ1-1 - TRBV7-6 TRBD1 TGTGCCAGCAGCGCCCGGACAGGATTGAACACTGAAGCTTTCTTT CASSARTGLNTEAFF
TRBJ2-7 few TRBV5-1 - TGCGCCAGCAGCTTGTCTTACACCTACTACGAGCAGTACTTC CASSLSYTYYEQYF
TRBJ2-2 once TRBV7-2 - TGTGCCAGCAGTTTTACAGGGATGGGCGGGGAGCTGTTTTTT CASSFTGMGGELFF
TRBJ1-1 - TRBV5-1 - TGCGCCAGCAGCTCCGACGCCCGGACGGCTGAAGCTTTCTTT CASSSDARTAEAFF
TRBJ1-1 - TRBV11-2 TRBD1 TGTGCCAGCAGCTTCGGACAGGGGGACACTGAAGCTTTCTTT CASSFGQGDTEAFF
TRBJ2-7 few TRBV6-5 - TGTGCCAGCAGTTACTCGTGGATGGGGTACGAGCAGTACTTC CASSYSWMGYEQYF
TRBJ1-1 - TRBV6-5 - TGTGCCAGCAGCGTCGACCCCCAGGGCGTTGAAGCTTTCTTT CASSVDPQGVEAFF
TRBJ2-3 - TRBV30 - TGTGCCTGGAGTGGTAGCACAGATACGCAGTATTTT CAWSGSTDTQYF
TRBJ1-1 - TRBV29-1 TRBD1 TGCAGCGTTGGTAGGACAGGGGACACTGAAGCTTTCTTT CSVGRTGDTEAFF
TRBJ1-2 - TRBV6-5 TRBD1 TGTGCCAGCAGTCCAACAGGGGGCAACTATGGCTACACCTTC CASSPTGGNYGYTF
TRBJ1-5 - TRBV6-1 TRBD1 TGTGCCAGCAGTGAATGGGCAGGGGGATATCAGCCCCAGCATTTT CASSEWAGGYQPQHF
TRBJ1-1 few TRBV11-2 - TGTGCCAGCAGTTACATGACGCATGAAGCTTTCTTT CASSYMTHEAFF
TRBJ2-2 - TRBV6-1 - TGTGCCAGCAGTGAAGCCCTCCTGGGGGGCGCGAACACCGGGGAGCTGTTTTTT CASSEALLGGANTGELFF
TRBJ1-2 - TRBV7-8 - TGTGCCAGCAGCTTAATCAACCCGGGGAACGCCTATGGCTACACCTTC CASSLINPGNAYGYTF
TRBJ2-1 - TRBV11-3 - TGTGCCAGCACCGGATACACATCTTCCTACAATGAGCAGTTCTTC CASTGYTSSYNEQFF
TRBJ1-5 - TRBV19 - TGTGCCGGGAGCCCGGGACTTGGCGAGCAGCCCCAGCATTTT CAGSPGLGEQPQHF
TRBJ2-7 - TRBV11-2 - TGTGCCAGCAGCTTCTTCCAGGGAAGCTACGAGCAGTACTTC CASSFFQGSYEQYF
TRBJ2-2 - TRBV5-4 - TGTGCCAGCACCCTCCCGGGACCACAGGGCACCGGGGAGCTGTTTTTT CASTLPGPQGTGELFF
TRBJ1-1 - TRBV6-6 - TGTGCCAGCAGTTACTCCGGTGGGAGGACTGAAGCTTTCTTT CASSYSGGRTEAFF